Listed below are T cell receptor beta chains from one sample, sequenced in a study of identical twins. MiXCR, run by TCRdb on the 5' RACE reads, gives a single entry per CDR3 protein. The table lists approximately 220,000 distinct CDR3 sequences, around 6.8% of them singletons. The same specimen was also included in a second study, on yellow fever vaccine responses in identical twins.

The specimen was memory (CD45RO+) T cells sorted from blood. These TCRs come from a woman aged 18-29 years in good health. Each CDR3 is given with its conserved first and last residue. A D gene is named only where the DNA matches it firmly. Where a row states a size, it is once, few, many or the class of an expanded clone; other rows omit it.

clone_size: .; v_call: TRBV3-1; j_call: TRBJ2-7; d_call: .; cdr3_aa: CASSQGTFDSAYEQYF; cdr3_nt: TGTGCCAGCAGCCAGGGGACTTTCGACAGCGCCTACGAGCAGTACTTC
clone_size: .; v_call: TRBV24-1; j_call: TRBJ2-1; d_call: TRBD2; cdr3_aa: CATSDWSGRAGSSYNEQFF; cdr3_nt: TGTGCCACCAGTGATTGGAGCGGGAGGGCCGGGAGCTCCTACAATGAGCAGTTCTTC
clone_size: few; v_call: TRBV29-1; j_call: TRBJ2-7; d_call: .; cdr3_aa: CSALRDNSYEQYF; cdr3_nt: TGCAGCGCCCTCCGGGACAACTCCTACGAGCAGTACTTC
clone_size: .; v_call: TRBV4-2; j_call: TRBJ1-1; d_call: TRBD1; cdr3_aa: CASSQDSGTGGMNTEAFF; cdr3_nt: TGTGCCAGCAGCCAAGATAGCGGGACAGGGGGCATGAACACTGAAGCTTTCTTT
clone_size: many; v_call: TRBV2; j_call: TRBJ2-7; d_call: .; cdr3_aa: CASSDDRQTSF; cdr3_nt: TGTGCCAGCAGTGATGATCGACAGACAAGCTTC
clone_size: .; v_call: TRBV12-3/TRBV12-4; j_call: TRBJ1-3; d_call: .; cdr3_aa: CASSLGVRAGNTTYF; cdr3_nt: TGTGCCAGCAGTTTAGGAGTCAGAGCTGGAAACACCACATATTTT
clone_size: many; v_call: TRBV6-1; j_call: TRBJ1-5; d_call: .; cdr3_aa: CASSPGSFDSNQPQHF; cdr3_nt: TGTGCCAGCAGCCCGGGTTCCTTCGATAGCAATCAGCCCCAGCATTTT
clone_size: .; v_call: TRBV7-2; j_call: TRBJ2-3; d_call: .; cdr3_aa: CASSRAAASTDTQYF; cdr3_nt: TGTGCCAGCAGCCGAGCTGCGGCTAGCACAGATACGCAGTATTTT
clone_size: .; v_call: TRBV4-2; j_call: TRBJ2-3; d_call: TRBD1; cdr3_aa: CASSQEGNRGSDTQYF; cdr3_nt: TGTGCCAGCAGCCAAGAGGGAAACAGGGGGTCGGATACGCAGTATTTT
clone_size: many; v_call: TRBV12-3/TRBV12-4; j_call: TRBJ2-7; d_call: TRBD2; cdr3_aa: CASSPTSGPISYEQYF; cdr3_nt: TGTGCCAGCAGTCCGACTAGCGGACCGATCAGCTACGAGCAGTACTTC
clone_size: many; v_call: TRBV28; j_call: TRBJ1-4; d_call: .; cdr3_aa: CASGGQAFNEKLFF; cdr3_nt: TGTGCCAGCGGGGGTCAGGCTTTTAATGAAAAACTGTTTTTT
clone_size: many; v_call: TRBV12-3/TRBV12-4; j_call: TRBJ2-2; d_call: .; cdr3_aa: CASTNKATGELFF; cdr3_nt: TGTGCCAGCACCAACAAGGCAACCGGGGAGCTGTTTTTT
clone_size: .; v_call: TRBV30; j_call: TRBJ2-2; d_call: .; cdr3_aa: CAWTTSHGHTGELFF; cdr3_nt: TGTGCCTGGACAACCTCCCACGGACACACCGGGGAGCTGTTTTTT
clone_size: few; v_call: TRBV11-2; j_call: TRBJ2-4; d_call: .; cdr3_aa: CASSPRGAGLAKNIQYF; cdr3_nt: TGTGCCAGCAGCCCGCGAGGCGCAGGACTAGCCAAAAACATTCAGTACTTC
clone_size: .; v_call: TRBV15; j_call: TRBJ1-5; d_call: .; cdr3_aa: CATQLDGFSNQPQHF; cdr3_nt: TGTGCCACCCAATTGGACGGATTTAGCAATCAGCCCCAGCATTTT
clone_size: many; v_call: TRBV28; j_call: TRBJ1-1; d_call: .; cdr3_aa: CASESGPLNTEAFF; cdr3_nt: TGTGCCAGCGAGTCAGGTCCCCTGAACACTGAAGCTTTCTTT
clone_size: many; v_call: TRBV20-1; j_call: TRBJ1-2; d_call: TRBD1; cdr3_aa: CSAGEGQGANYGYTF; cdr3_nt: TGCAGTGCTGGCGAGGGACAGGGGGCAAACTATGGCTACACCTTC
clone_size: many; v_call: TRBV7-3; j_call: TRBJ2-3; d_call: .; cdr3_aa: CASSLKWGTDTQYF; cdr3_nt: TGTGCCAGCAGCTTAAAGTGGGGCACAGATACGCAGTATTTT
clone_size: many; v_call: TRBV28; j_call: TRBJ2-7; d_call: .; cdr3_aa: CASTLGFGRSYEQYF; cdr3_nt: TGTGCCAGCACCCTGGGCTTCGGGAGATCCTACGAGCAGTACTTC
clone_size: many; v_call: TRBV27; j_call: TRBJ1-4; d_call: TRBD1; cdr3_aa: CASSPRQGSHEKLFF; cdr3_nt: TGTGCCAGCAGTCCTCGACAGGGGTCGCATGAAAAACTGTTTTTT
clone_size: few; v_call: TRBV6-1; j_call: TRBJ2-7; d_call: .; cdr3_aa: CASSPNPPQDTYEQYF; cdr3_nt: TGTGCCAGCAGTCCAAACCCCCCCCAGGATACCTACGAGCAGTACTTC
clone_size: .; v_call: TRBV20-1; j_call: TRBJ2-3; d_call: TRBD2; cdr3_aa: CSANSGEAETQYF; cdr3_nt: TGCAGTGCTAATAGCGGGGAGGCAGAAACGCAGTATTTT
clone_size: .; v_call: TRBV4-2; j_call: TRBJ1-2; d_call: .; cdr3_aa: CASSQERGSGYTF; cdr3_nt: TGTGCCAGCAGCCAAGAGAGAGGGTCCGGCTACACCTTC
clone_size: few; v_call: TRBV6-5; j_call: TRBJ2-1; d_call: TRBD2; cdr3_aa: CASSYSELAGGPSYNEQFF; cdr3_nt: TGTGCCAGCAGTTACTCTGAACTAGCGGGAGGGCCCTCGTACAATGAGCAGTTCTTC
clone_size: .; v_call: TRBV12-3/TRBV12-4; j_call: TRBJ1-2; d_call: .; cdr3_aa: CASLRAGARYGYTF; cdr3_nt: TGTGCCAGCCTTAGGGCGGGAGCGAGGTATGGCTACACCTTC
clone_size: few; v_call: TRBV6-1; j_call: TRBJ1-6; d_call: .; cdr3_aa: CASRHPTGPDNHF; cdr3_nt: TGTGCCAGCAGACACCCGACAGGTCCGGATAACCACTTT
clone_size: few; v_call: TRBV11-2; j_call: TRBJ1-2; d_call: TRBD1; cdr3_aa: CASSLDNLGTEGYGYTF; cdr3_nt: TGTGCCAGCAGCTTAGATAACCTCGGGACAGAAGGATATGGCTACACCTTC
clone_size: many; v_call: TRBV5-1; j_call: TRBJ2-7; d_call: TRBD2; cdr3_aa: CASSSGTSVYEQYF; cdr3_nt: TGCGCCAGCAGCTCCGGGACTAGCGTCTACGAGCAGTACTTC
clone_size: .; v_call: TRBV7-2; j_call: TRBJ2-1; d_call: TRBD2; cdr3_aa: CASSLLAGENNEQFF; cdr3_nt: TGTGCCAGCAGCTTACTAGCGGGGGAAAACAATGAGCAGTTCTTC
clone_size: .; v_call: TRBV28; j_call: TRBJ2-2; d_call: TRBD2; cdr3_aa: CASSSRTSGELFF; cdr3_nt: TGTGCCAGCAGTTCCCGGACTAGCGGGGAGCTGTTTTTT
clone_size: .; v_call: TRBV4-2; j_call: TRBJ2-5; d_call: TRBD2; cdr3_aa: CASSQGGREGRETQYF; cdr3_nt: TGTGCCAGCAGCCAGGGGGGGCGGGAGGGTCGAGAGACCCAGTACTTC
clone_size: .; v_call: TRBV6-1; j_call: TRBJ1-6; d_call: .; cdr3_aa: CASRTRTEGPLHF; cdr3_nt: TGTGCCAGCAGAACACGGACGGAAGGGCCCCTCCACTTT
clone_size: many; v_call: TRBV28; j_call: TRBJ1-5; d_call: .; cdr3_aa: CASSLGDYNQPQHF; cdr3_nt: TGTGCCAGCAGTTTAGGGGACTACAATCAGCCCCAGCATTTT
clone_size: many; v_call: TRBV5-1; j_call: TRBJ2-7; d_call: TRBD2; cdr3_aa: CASSLSGTSYEQYF; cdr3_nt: TGCGCCAGCAGCTTGAGCGGGACCTCCTACGAGCAGTACTTC
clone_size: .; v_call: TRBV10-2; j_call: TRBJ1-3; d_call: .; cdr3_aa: CASGRGSAGNTIYF; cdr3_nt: TGCGCCAGCGGAAGGGGGTCCGCTGGAAACACCATATATTTT
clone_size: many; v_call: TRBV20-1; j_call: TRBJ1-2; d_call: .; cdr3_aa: CSARDPARVGYGYTF; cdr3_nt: TGCAGTGCTAGAGATCCGGCCAGGGTAGGCTATGGCTACACCTTC
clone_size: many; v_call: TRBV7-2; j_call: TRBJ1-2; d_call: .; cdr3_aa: CASSPPDNNYGYTF; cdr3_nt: TGTGCCAGCAGCCCGCCGGACAACAACTATGGCTACACCTTC
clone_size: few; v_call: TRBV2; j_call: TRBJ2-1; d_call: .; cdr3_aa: CASTRTELYNEQFF; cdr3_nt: TGTGCCAGCACTCGGACAGAACTTTACAATGAGCAGTTCTTC
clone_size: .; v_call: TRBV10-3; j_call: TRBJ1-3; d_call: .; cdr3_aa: CAISDSLHSGNTIYF; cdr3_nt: TGTGCCATCAGTGATAGCCTACACTCTGGAAACACCATATATTTT
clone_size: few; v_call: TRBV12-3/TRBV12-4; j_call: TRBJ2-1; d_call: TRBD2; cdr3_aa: CASSFSSGRASEQFF; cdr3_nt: TGTGCCAGCAGTTTTTCTAGCGGGAGGGCCAGTGAGCAGTTCTTC
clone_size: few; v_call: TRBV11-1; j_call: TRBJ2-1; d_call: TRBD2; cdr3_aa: CASSLVIRLAGGRYEQFF; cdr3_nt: TGTGCCAGCAGCTTAGTAATACGACTAGCGGGAGGGCGGTATGAGCAGTTCTTC
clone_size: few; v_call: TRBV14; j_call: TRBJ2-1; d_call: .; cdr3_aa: CASSTQTMSSYNEQFF; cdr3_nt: TGTGCCAGCAGCACACAAACCATGAGCTCCTACAATGAGCAGTTCTTC
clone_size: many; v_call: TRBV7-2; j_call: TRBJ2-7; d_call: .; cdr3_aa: CASSLAWDGVYEQYF; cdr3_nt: TGTGCCAGCAGCTTAGCCTGGGACGGTGTCTACGAGCAGTACTTC
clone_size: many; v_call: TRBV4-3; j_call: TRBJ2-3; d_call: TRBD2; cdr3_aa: CASSQAAGGWDTQYF; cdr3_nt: TGCGCCAGCAGCCAAGCGGCGGGAGGGTGGGATACGCAGTATTTT
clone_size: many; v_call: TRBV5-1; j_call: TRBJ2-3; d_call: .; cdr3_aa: CASSKTPPSGWNSDTQYF; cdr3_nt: TGCGCCAGCAGCAAAACCCCCCCGAGCGGGTGGAATTCAGATACGCAGTATTTT
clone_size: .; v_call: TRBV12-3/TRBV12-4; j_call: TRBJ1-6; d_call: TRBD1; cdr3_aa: CASSFAGTENSPLHF; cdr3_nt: TGTGCCAGCAGTTTCGCCGGGACAGAAAATTCACCCCTCCACTTT
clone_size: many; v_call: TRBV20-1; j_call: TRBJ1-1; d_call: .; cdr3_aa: CSASGGDTEAFF; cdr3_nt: TGCAGTGCTAGTGGTGGGGACACTGAAGCTTTCTTT